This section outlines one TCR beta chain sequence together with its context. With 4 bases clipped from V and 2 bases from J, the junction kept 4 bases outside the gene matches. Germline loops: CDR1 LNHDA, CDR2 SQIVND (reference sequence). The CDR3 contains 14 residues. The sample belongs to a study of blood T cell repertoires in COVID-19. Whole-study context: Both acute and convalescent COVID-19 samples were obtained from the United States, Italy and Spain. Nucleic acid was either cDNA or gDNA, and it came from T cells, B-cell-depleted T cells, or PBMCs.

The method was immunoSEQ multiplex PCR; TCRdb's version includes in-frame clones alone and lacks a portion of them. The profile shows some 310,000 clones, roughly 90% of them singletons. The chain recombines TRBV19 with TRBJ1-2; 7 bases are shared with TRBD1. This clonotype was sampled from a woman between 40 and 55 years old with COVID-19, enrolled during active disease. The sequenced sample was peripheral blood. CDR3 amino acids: CASSRGQANYGYTF. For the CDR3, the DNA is TGTGCCAGTAGTAGAGGACAGGCGAACTATGGCTACACCTTC.